This is a list of T cell receptor beta chains from one sample in a study of T-cell reconstitution after alpha-beta-depleted transplantation in children. TCRdb passed the PCR reads through MiXCR, listing each CDR3 protein once. Of almost 500,000 distinct CDR3 sequences listed, 9.5% to 15% are singletons. Sequenced here: PBMCs from the stem cell graft donor, sampled from the stem cell graft. The receptors were gathered from a human donor who donated a stem cell graft to a child with combined immunodeficiency. Each CDR3 is given with its conserved first and last residue. The order of the fields is V gene, J gene, clone size, D gene, CDR3 protein, CDR3 DNA. The D gene is left open where the match is weak. Clone size appears in some rows only: once, few, many, or a class for an expanded clone.

TRBV12-3/TRBV12-4,TRBJ2-2,-,TRBD2,CASSVGLAGGAGELFF,TGTGCCAGCAGTGTGGGACTAGCGGGAGGTGCCGGGGAGCTGTTTTTT
TRBV7-8,TRBJ2-3,-,TRBD2,CASSLGPGLGDFTDTQYF,TGTGCCAGCAGCCTCGGACCGGGACTAGGGGATTTCACAGATACGCAGTATTTT
TRBV12-3/TRBV12-4,TRBJ2-2,-,-,CASSSLEELFF,TGTGCCAGCAGTAGCCTGGAGGAGCTGTTTTTT
TRBV9,TRBJ2-7,many,-,CASSLLPGVAYEQYF,TGTGCCAGCAGCCTCCTCCCCGGGGTAGCCTACGAGCAGTACTTC
TRBV5-1,TRBJ2-1,-,-,CASSWESSYNEQFF,TGCGCCAGCAGCTGGGAGAGCTCCTACAATGAGCAGTTCTTC
TRBV3-1,TRBJ2-7,few,-,CASSQMVNSYEQYF,TGTGCCAGCAGCCAAATGGTCAATTCCTACGAGCAGTACTTC
TRBV30,TRBJ1-5,few,-,CAWAPAPGALSYSYSNQPQHF,TGTGCCTGGGCACCAGCACCGGGCGCGTTGAGCTACTCTTATAGCAATCAGCCCCAGCATTTT
TRBV6-2/TRBV6-3,TRBJ2-5,-,-,CASSPATRRETQYF,TGTGCCAGCAGTCCTGCGACTAGGAGGGAGACCCAGTACTTC
TRBV12-3/TRBV12-4,TRBJ2-1,many,-,CASSFGGGSSYNEQFF,TGTGCCAGCAGTTTCGGGGGAGGAAGTTCCTACAATGAGCAGTTCTTC
TRBV29-1,TRBJ1-3,-,TRBD1,CSVERTGDSGNTIYF,TGCAGCGTTGAAAGGACAGGGGACTCTGGAAACACCATATATTTT
TRBV12-3/TRBV12-4,TRBJ2-1,-,-,CASKGNEQFF,TGTGCCAGCAAGGGGAATGAGCAGTTCTTC
TRBV5-1,TRBJ2-7,-,-,CASRGPYYEQYF,TGCGCCAGCAGGGGTCCTTACTACGAGCAGTACTTC
TRBV6-2/TRBV6-3,TRBJ2-7,-,TRBD2,CASSRLAGVVEQYF,TGTGCCAGCAGTCGACTAGCGGGAGTCGTCGAGCAGTACTTC
TRBV10-3,TRBJ2-7,-,-,CAISMGRDEQYF,TGTGCCATCAGTATGGGCAGGGACGAGCAGTACTTC
TRBV29-1,TRBJ2-3,few,-,CSVEEGIEADTQYF,TGCAGCGTTGAGGAGGGAATTGAAGCAGATACGCAGTATTTT
TRBV7-9,TRBJ2-7,many,-,CASSPLGPYEQYF,TGTGCCAGCAGCCCCTTGGGGCCCTACGAGCAGTACTTC
TRBV7-9,TRBJ2-5,-,-,CASTFPGLQETQYF,TGTGCCAGCACCTTCCCGGGGCTCCAAGAGACCCAGTACTTC
TRBV7-2,TRBJ2-1,-,TRBD2,CASSSSGFTYNEQFF,TGTGCCAGCAGCAGTAGCGGGTTTACCTACAATGAGCAGTTCTTC
TRBV5-5,TRBJ2-6,few,-,CASSRLWSSGANVLTF,TGTGCCAGCAGCCGTTTGTGGAGCTCTGGGGCCAACGTCCTGACTTTC
TRBV27,TRBJ1-4,few,-,CASSLSDPRGEKLFF,TGTGCCAGCAGTTTATCGGACCCCCGGGGTGAAAAACTGTTTTTT
TRBV5-1,TRBJ1-2,-,-,CASSLYRFDGYTF,TGCGCCAGCAGCTTGTACCGATTTGATGGCTACACCTTC
TRBV7-2,TRBJ2-1,-,-,CASSLGQAGRDEQFF,TGTGCCAGCAGCTTAGGACAGGCTGGTAGGGATGAGCAGTTCTTC
TRBV27,TRBJ1-2,many,TRBD1,CASRPSGQGFGYTF,TGTGCCAGCAGGCCTTCGGGACAGGGGTTTGGCTACACCTTC
TRBV7-8,TRBJ2-1,-,TRBD2,CASSLDGGRVPNEQFF,TGTGCCAGCAGCTTAGACGGCGGGAGGGTCCCCAATGAGCAGTTCTTC
TRBV7-8,TRBJ2-7,-,TRBD2,CASSLPRLAGGKEQYF,TGTGCCAGCAGCTTACCTAGACTAGCGGGGGGGAAGGAGCAGTACTTC
TRBV15,TRBJ1-4,-,-,CATSRDVSDEAKLFF,TGTGCCACCAGCAGAGATGTTTCAGACGAAGCTAAACTGTTTTTT